The clone carrying this T cell receptor (beta chain) showed up just once. Isolating CD4+ and CD8+ cells involved positive magnetic bead selection on an AutoMACS. Their purity was then checked by flow cytometry. V gave up 4 bases and J gave up 0 bases, with 6 bases separating them. CDR3 length: 12 amino acids. Germline values: CDR1 SQVTM, CDR2 ANQGSEA. The data originate from a study of somatic mutations in cytotoxic T cells in rheumatoid arthritis. Across the whole study: Before any treatment began, 25 to 35 ml EDTA peripheral blood was collected from patients right after diagnosis.

The repertoire was sequenced with immunoSEQ multiplex PCR; TCRdb's copy has only in-frame clones and lacks some. The sample lists roughly 18,000 clones, about 80% occurring once. The chain has TRBV29-1 and TRBJ2-5, with D uncertain. The sample comprised CD8+ T cells sorted from blood. The receptor comes from an adult with rheumatoid arthritis. This CDR3 reads CSVVRDQETQYF. CDR3 nucleotide sequence: TGCAGCGTTGTCCGGGACCAAGAGACCCAGTACTTC.